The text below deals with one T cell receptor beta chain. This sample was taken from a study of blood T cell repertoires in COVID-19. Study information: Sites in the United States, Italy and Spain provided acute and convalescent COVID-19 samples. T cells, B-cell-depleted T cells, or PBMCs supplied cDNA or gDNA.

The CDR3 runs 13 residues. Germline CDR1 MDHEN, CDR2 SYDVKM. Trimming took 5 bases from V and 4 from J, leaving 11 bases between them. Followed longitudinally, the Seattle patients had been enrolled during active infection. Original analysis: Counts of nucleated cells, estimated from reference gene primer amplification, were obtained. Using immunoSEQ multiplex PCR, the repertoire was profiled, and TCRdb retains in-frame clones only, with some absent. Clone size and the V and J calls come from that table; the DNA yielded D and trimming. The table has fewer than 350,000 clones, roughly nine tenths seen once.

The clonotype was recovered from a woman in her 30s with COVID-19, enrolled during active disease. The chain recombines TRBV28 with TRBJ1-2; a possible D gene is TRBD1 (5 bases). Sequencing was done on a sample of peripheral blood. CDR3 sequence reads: CASSPPGGYGYTF. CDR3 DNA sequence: TGTGCCAGCAGTCCCCCGGGGGGCTATGGCTACACCTTC.